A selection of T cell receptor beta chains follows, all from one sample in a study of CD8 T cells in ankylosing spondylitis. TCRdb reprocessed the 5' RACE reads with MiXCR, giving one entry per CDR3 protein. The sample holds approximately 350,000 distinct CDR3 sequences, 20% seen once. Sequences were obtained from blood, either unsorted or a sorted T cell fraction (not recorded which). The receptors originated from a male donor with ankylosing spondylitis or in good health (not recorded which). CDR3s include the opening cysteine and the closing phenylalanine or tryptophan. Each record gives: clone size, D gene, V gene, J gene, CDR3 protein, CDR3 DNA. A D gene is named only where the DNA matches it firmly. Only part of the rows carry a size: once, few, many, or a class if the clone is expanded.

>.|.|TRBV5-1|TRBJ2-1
CASSPRGPLSEQFF
TGCGCCAGCAGCCCTCGGGGACCGTTGTCCGAGCAGTTCTTC
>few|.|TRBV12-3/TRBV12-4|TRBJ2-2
CASIDRTNTGELFF
TGTGCCAGCATCGACAGGACGAACACCGGGGAGCTGTTTTTT
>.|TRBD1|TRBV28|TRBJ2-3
CASSAIYRGRGDGTDTQYF
TGTGCCAGCAGTGCCATCTACAGGGGGCGAGGTGACGGCACAGATACGCAGTATTTT
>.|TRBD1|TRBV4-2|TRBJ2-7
CATTMGTGLGEQYF
TGTGCCACTACCATGGGGACAGGGCTAGGAGAGCAGTACTTC
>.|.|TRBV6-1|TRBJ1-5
CASIGGWNQPQHF
TGTGCCAGCATAGGGGGTTGGAATCAGCCCCAGCATTTT
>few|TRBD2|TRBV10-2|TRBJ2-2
CASSELAGDPGELFF
TGCGCCAGCAGTGAACTAGCGGGGGATCCCGGGGAGCTGTTTTTT
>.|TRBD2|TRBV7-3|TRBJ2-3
CASSPGAGGPVDTQYF
TGTGCCAGCAGCCCGGGTGCGGGGGGGCCGGTAGATACGCAGTATTTT
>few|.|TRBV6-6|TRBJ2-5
CASRSSGEETQYF
TGTGCCAGCAGGAGCTCAGGGGAAGAGACCCAGTACTTC
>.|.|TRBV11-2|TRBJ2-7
CASSLIPVEQYF
TGTGCCAGCAGCTTAATTCCGGTCGAGCAGTACTTC
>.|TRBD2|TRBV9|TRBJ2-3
CASSQGGGITDTQYF
TGTGCCAGCTCCCAGGGCGGGGGGATCACAGATACGCAGTATTTT
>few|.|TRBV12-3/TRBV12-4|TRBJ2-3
CASSPAVAVGTDTQYF
TGTGCCAGCAGTCCCGCCGTGGCGGTTGGGACAGATACGCAGTATTTT
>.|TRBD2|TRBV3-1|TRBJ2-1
CASSPTTLAGGPDSYNEQFF
TGTGCCAGCAGCCCTACAACCCTAGCGGGGGGGCCGGACTCCTACAATGAGCAGTTCTTC
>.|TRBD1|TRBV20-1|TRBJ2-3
CSAQTQGAQDTQYF
TGCAGTGCACAAACACAGGGGGCGCAAGATACGCAGTATTTT
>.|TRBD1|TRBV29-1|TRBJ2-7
CSVYGQGAYEQYF
TGCAGCGTCTACGGACAGGGGGCCTACGAGCAGTACTTC
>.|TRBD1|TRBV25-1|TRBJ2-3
CAPVRDRGKDTQYF
TGTGCCCCAGTGAGGGACAGAGGTAAAGATACGCAGTATTTT
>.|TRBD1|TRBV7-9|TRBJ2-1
CASSLGQGKLNEQFF
TGTGCCAGCAGCTTGGGACAGGGTAAATTGAATGAGCAGTTCTTC
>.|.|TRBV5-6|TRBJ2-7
CASSFFGAHEQYF
TGTGCCAGCAGCTTTTTCGGGGCCCACGAGCAGTACTTC
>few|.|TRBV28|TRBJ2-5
CASRLARSETQYF
TGTGCCAGCAGACTCGCCAGGAGTGAGACCCAGTACTTC
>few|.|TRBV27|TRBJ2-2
CASTPNVGTGELFF
TGTGCCAGCACCCCAAATGTAGGCACCGGGGAGCTGTTTTTT
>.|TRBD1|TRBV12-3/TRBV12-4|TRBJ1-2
CASRPGTGGTHGYTF
TGTGCCAGCAGGCCTGGGACAGGCGGGACCCATGGCTACACCTTC
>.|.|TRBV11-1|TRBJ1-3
CASRRPSGNTIYF
TGTGCCAGCCGGAGGCCATCTGGAAACACCATATATTTT
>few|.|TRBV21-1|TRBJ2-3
CASSKGWAGVPDTQYF
TGTGCCAGCAGCAAGGGGTGGGCAGGGGTTCCAGATACGCAGTATTTT
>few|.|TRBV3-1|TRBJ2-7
CASSQVESYEQYF
TGTGCCAGCAGCCAAGTGGAGTCCTACGAGCAGTACTTC
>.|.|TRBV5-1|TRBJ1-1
CASSLWTDLNTEAFF
TGCGCCAGCAGCTTATGGACAGACCTGAACACTGAAGCTTTCTTT
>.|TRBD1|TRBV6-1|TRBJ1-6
CASSPWTGGNSPLHF
TGTGCCAGCAGTCCCTGGACAGGGGGGAATTCACCCCTCCACTTT
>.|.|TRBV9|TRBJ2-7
CASSVDHTYEQYF
TGTGCCAGCAGCGTAGACCATACCTACGAGCAGTACTTC
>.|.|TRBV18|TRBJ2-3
CATGAQDTDTQYF
TGTGCCACCGGTGCACAGGACACAGATACGCAGTATTTT
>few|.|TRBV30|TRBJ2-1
CAWNTRRYNEQFF
TGTGCCTGGAATACTAGACGGTACAATGAGCAGTTCTTC
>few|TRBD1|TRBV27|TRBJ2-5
CASSPWTGLAETQYF
TGTGCCAGCAGTCCCTGGACAGGGCTGGCAGAGACCCAGTACTTC
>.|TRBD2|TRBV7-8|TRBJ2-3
CASSPEVLAASTDTQYF
TGTGCCAGCAGCCCAGAGGTGCTAGCGGCTAGCACAGATACGCAGTATTTT
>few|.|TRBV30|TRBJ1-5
CAWSVEQSNQPQHF
TGTGCCTGGAGTGTCGAACAAAGCAATCAGCCCCAGCATTTT
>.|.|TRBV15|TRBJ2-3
CATSDQVSTDTQYF
TGTGCCACCAGCGACCAGGTGAGCACAGATACGCAGTATTTT
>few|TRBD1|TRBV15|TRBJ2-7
CATSAGTGPLLYEQYF
TGTGCCACCAGCGCCGGGACAGGTCCTCTCCTTTACGAGCAGTACTTC
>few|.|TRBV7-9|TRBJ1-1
CASSLAATNTEAFF
TGTGCCAGCAGCTTAGCCGCCACGAACACTGAAGCTTTCTTT
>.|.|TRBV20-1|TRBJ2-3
CSARELYQGTDTQYF
TGCAGTGCTAGAGAACTATATCAGGGCACAGATACGCAGTATTTT
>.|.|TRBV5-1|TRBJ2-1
CASSFDDPEQFF
TGCGCCAGCAGCTTTGACGACCCGGAGCAGTTCTTC
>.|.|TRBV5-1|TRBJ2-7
CASSSRLGWEQYF
TGCGCCAGCAGCTCCCGACTCGGCTGGGAGCAGTACTTC
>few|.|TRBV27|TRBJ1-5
CASRDGSKGNQPQHF
TGTGCCAGCCGGGACGGAAGTAAGGGCAATCAGCCCCAGCATTTT
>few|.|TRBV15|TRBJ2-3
CATSSVRTGMRDTQYF
TGTGCCACCAGCAGCGTCCGAACAGGGATGAGAGATACGCAGTATTTT
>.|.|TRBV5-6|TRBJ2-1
CASSSPGLEQFF
TGTGCCAGCAGCTCCCCAGGGTTAGAGCAGTTCTTC
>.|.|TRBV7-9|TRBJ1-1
CASSLVQGWETEAFF
TGTGCCAGCAGCTTAGTCCAGGGATGGGAAACTGAAGCTTTCTTT
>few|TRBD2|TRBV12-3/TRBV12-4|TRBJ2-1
CASSLSGASSYNEQFF
TGTGCCAGCAGTTTGAGCGGGGCGAGCTCCTACAATGAGCAGTTCTTC
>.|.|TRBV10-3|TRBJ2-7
CAMGGGLEQDF
TGTGCCATGGGGGGGGGGCTCGAGCAGGACTTC
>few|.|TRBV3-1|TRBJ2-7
CASSPRDFYSYEQYF
TGTGCCAGCAGCCCGAGGGACTTTTACTCCTACGAGCAGTACTTC
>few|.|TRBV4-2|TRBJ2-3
CASSRGGGEADTQYF
TGTGCCAGCAGCCGGGGCGGCGGGGAGGCAGATACGCAGTATTTT
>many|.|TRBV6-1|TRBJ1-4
CASRSGLRKEKLFF
TGTGCCAGCAGATCAGGGTTGAGAAAAGAAAAACTGTTTTTT
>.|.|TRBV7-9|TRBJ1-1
CASSLPENTEAFF
TGTGCCAGCAGCTTACCGGAAAACACTGAAGCTTTCTTT
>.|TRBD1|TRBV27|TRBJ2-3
CASSSLGNRGLTDTQYF
TGTGCCAGCAGTTCCTTGGGTAACAGGGGGCTTACAGATACGCAGTATTTT
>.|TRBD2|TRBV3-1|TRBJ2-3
CAFSRQGPASGVTDTQYF
TGTGCCTTCAGCCGTCAGGGGCCTGCTAGCGGGGTTACAGATACGCAGTATTTT
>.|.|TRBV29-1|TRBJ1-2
CSVDSNPYGYTF
TGCAGCGTTGACAGCAACCCCTATGGCTACACCTTC
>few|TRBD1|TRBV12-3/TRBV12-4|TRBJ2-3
CASRTGTGTDTQYF
TGTGCCAGCAGGACCGGGACAGGCACAGATACGCAGTATTTT
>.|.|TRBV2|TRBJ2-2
CASSEDLGWAGELFF
TGTGCCAGCAGTGAAGATCTGGGATGGGCCGGGGAGCTGTTTTTT
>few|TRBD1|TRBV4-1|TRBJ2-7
CASSQVPGGSYEQYF
TGCGCCAGCAGCCAAGTGCCAGGGGGCAGCTACGAGCAGTACTTC
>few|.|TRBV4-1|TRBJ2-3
CASSQAGQFTDTQYF
TGCGCCAGCAGCCAGGCCGGACAGTTCACAGATACGCAGTATTTT
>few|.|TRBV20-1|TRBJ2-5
CSARDLGLHQETQYF
TGCAGTGCTAGAGATCTAGGTCTTCACCAAGAGACCCAGTACTTC